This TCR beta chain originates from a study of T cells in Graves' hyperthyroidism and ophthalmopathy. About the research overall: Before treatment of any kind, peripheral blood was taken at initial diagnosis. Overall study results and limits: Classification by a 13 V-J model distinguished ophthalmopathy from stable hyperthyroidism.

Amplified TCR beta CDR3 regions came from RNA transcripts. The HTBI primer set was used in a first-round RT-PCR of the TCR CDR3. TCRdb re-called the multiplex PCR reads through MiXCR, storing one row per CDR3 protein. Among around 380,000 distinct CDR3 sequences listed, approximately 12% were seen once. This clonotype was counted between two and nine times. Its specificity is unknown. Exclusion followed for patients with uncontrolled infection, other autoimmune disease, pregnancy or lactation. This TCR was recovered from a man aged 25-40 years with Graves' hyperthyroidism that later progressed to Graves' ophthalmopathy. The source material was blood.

CDR3 sequence: CASSPSFYEQYF. As DNA, the CDR3 is TGTGCCAGCAGCCCTAGCTTCTACGAGCAGTACTTC. This chain links TRBV7-9 with TRBJ2-7, with TRBD2 as a possible D gene (5 bases). V dropped 5 bases and J dropped 3 bases, with 8 bases sitting between them. This CDR3 comprises 12 residues. CDR1 is SEHNR, CDR2 FQNEAQ, per germline (reference sequence).